Below, 5 T cell receptor beta chains from the same sample are listed, as sequenced in a study of regulatory T cells in long-lasting Graves disease. HTBI primers from iRepertoire and Arm-PCR of CDR3 regions yielded the TCR beta libraries. TCRdb redid the calling of the multiplex PCR reads with MiXCR, one entry per CDR3 protein. The profile shows 440,000 or so distinct CDR3 sequences, about 15% of them singletons. Time point of the sample: newly diagnosed GD, antithyroid drugs for less than 3 months. TCR sequences were obtained from RNA taken from PBMCs. The data also belong to a second study, concerning T cells in Graves' hyperthyroidism and ophthalmopathy.

This material consisted of peripheral blood mononuclear cells (PBMCs), taken at new diagnosis, from a patient treated with antithyroid drugs. These receptors all come from a woman in her 30s with Graves disease.

In its sample, this clonotype was seen many times. This sequence joins TRBV11-2 and TRBJ2-2, with TRBD1 matching over 7 bases. The CDR3 runs to 14 residues. The germline V gene encodes CDR1 SGHAT and CDR2 FQNNGV. J gave up 4 bases and V 5 bases, and 4 bases lay outside the gene matches. Here the CDR3 reads CASSHRTGTGELFF. CDR3 DNA: TGTGCCAGCAGCCACAGGACAGGCACCGGGGAGCTGTTTTTT.

This clonotype was seen at least ten times. The chain recombines TRBV7-2 with TRBJ2-3; no reliable D call. The V gene's germline CDR1 is SGHTA and CDR2 FQGNSA. The length of the CDR3 is 12 residues. Trimming shortened V by 4 bases and J by 4 bases, and 6 bases separated the two germline ends. In DNA, the CDR3 is TGTGCCAGCAGCTCTAGGGCAGATACGCAGTATTTT. This sequence encodes CASSSRADTQYF.

This clonotype showed up just a few times. CDR3 sequence (DNA): TGCGCCAGCAGCCCAATAGCGGGGGCGAACACCGGGGAGCTGTTTTTT. This sequence encodes CASSPIAGANTGELFF. The V call is TRBV5-1, the J call TRBJ2-2, with 9 bases aligning to TRBD2. Trimming at V came to 4 bases and at J to 0 bases, leaving 4 bases not matched to a gene. Germline V gene sequence: CDR1 SGHRS, CDR2 YFSETQ. The CDR3 loop spans 16 amino acids.

Many counts were recorded for this clonotype. V and J are TRBV20-1 and TRBJ2-1, with 10 bases lining up with TRBD2. This CDR3 has 14 amino acids. J lost 9 bases, V lost 5 bases, and 10 bases had no gene match. Germline loops: CDR1 DFQATT, CDR2 SNEGSKA (reference sequence). The CDR3 reads CSALSGRVIGEQFF. In DNA, the CDR3 is TGCAGTGCTTTAAGCGGGAGGGTTATCGGTGAGCAGTTCTTC.

This chain links TRBV9 with TRBJ2-2; perhaps TRBD2 as D (7 bases). Trimming took off 3 bases at V and 1 base at J, with 13 bases between the two ends. CDR1 and CDR2 (germline): SGDLS, YYNGEE. CDR3 length: 16 residues. CDR3 amino acids: CASSASGGGNTGELFF. CDR3 DNA sequence: TGTGCCAGCAGCGCTAGCGGAGGGGGGAACACCGGGGAGCTGTTTTTT.